The 4 T cell receptor beta chains listed next were all sequenced from one sample in a study of blood T cell repertoires in COVID-19 (dated by TCRdb to 2020 to 2021). The method behind the library was the immunoSEQ multiplex PCR assay. Drawn from immuneACCESS, this table holds only the in-frame rearrangements with V and J called that TCRdb kept. Clones are partly lost; checked studies trace under half to an unresolved V gene and leave the rest unexplained. For this sample there are 430,000 or so clones; approximately 88% appear just once. Of the sample, less than 2% falls within the top ten clones. Sequenced: PBMCs or T cells enriched from blood (not recorded which). Receptors were obtained from a woman aged 40 to 50 who had recovered from COVID-19.

The chain carries TRBV5-4 and TRBJ2-3, with D tentatively TRBD2 (6 bases). This CDR3 is 15 amino acids long. The V gene's germline CDR1 is SGHNT and CDR2 YYREEE (reference sequence). V shed 3 bases and J shed 0 bases, with 11 bases lying between them. For the CDR3, the DNA is TGTGCCAGCAGCTATCGGGACTTAAGCACAGATACGCAGTATTTT. Translating gives CASSYRDLSTDTQYF. The full variable domain, in which reference TRBV5-4 and TRBJ2-3 provide the parts outside the CDR3, is ETGVTQSPTHLIKTRGQQVTLRCSSQSGHNTVSWYQQALGQGPQFIFQYYREEENGRGNFPPRFSGLQFPNYSSELNVNALELDDSALYLCASSYRDLSTDTQYFGPGTRLTVL.

The J gene is TRBJ2-3, the V gene TRBV5-1; 8 nucleotides align to TRBD1. CDR3 length equals 21 residues. Germline V lookup: CDR1 SGHRS, CDR2 YFSETQ. V lost 4 bases and J lost 0; bases outside the gene matches: 22. The chain's CDR3 is CASSPRSHLGGQATSTDTQYF. In DNA form, the CDR3 reads TGCGCCAGCAGCCCGCGGTCGCATCTCGGGGGACAGGCCACTAGCACAGATACGCAGTATTTT. The whole variable domain, filled in from reference TRBV5-1 and TRBJ2-3, reads KAGVTQTPRYLIKTRGQQVTLSCSPISGHRSVSWYQQTPGQGLQFLFEYFSETQRNKGNFPGRFSGRQFSNSRSEMNVSTLELGDSALYLCASSPRSHLGGQATSTDTQYFGPGTRLTVL.

The chain is built from TRBV9 and TRBJ2-3; TRBD2 matches at 13 bases. V shed 4 bases and J 2 bases; nucleotides not matched to a gene: 7. This CDR3 contains 17 residues. Germline V gene lookup returns CDR1 SGDLS and CDR2 YYNGEE. The CDR3 sequence is CASSPRTSGSATDTQYF. CDR3 nucleotide sequence: TGTGCCAGCAGCCCACGGACTAGCGGGAGTGCCACAGATACGCAGTATTTT.

This chain uses TRBV9 with TRBJ1-2; no clear D gene. V dropped 0 bases and J dropped 5 bases, with 8 bases sitting between them. The CDR3 contains 13 residues. Germline CDR1 and CDR2: SGDLS and YYNGEE. This CDR3 reads CASSVGPGYGYTF. CDR3 nucleotide sequence: TGTGCCAGCAGCGTAGGGCCAGGTTATGGCTACACCTTC.